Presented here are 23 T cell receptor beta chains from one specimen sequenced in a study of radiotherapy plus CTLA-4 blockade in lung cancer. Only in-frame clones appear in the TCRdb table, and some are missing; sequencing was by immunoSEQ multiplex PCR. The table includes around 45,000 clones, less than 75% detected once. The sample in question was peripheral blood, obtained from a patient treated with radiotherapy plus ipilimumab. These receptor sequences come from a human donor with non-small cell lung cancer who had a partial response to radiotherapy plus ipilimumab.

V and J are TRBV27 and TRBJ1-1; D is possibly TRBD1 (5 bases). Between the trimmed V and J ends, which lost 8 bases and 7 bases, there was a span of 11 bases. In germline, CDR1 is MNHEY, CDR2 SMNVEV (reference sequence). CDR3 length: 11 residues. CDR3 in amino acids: CASLGRYEAFF. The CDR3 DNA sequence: TGTGCCAGCTTGGGGCGTTATGAAGCTTTCTTT.

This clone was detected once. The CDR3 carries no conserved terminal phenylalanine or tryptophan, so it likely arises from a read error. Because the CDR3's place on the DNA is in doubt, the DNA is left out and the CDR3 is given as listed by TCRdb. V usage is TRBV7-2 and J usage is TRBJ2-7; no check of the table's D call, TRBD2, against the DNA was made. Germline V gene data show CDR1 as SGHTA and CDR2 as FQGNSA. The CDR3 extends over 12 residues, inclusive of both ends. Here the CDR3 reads CASSSSSGRAVL.

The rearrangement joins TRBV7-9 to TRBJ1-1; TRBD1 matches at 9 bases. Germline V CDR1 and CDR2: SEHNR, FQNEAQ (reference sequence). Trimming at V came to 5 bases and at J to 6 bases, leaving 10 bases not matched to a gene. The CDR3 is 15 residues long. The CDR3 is CASSPWTGDIAEAFF. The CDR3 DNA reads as TGTGCCAGCAGCCCCTGGACAGGGGATATTGCTGAAGCTTTCTTT.

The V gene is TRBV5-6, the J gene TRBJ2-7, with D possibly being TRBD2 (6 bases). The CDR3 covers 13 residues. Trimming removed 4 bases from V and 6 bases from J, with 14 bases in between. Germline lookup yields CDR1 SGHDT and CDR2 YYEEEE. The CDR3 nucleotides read TGTGCCAGCAGCGGCGGGACTTTGGGCGAGCAGTACTTC. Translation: CASSGGTLGEQYF.

In DNA, the CDR3 is TGTGCCAGCAGCCCTCCCCAGGGGCCTAACACCGGGGAGCTGTTTTTT. This encodes CASSPPQGPNTGELFF. The chain recombines TRBV6-6 with TRBJ2-2; possible D gene TRBD1, 6 bases. Per the germline V gene, CDR1 is MNHNY and CDR2 is SVGAGI (reference sequence). CDR3 length equals 16 residues. Between the trimmed V and J ends, which lost 6 bases and 2 bases, there was a span of 16 bases.

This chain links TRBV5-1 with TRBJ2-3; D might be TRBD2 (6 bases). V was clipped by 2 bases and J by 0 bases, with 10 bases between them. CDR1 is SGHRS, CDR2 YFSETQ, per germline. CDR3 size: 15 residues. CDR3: CASSLTGTSTDTQYF. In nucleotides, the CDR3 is TGCGCCAGCAGCTTAACCGGGACTAGCACAGATACGCAGTATTTT.

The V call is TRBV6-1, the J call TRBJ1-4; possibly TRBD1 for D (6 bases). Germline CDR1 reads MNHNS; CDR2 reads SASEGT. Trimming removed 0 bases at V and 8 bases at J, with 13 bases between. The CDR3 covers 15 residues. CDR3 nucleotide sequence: TGTGCCAGCAGTGAAGCAGTGGGACATGGGGAAAAACTGTTTTTT. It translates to CASSEAVGHGEKLFF.

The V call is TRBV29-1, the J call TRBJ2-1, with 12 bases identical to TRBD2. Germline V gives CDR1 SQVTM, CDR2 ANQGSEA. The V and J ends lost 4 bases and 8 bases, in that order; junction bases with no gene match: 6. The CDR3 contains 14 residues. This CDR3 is CSVGLAGGLDEQFF. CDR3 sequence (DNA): TGCAGCGTTGGGCTAGCGGGAGGGTTGGATGAGCAGTTCTTC.

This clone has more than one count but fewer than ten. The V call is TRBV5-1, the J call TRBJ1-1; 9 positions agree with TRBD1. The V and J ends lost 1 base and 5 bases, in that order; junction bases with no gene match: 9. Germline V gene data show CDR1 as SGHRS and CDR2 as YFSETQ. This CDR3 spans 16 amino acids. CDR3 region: CASSLPLGQGKTEAFF. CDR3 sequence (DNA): TGCGCCAGCAGCTTGCCCTTGGGACAGGGAAAGACTGAAGCTTTCTTT.

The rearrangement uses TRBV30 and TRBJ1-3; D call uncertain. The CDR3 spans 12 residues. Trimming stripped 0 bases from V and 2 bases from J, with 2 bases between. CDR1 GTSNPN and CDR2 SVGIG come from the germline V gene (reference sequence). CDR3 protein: CAWSVTGNTIYF. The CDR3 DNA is TGTGCCTGGAGTGTTACTGGAAACACCATATATTTT.

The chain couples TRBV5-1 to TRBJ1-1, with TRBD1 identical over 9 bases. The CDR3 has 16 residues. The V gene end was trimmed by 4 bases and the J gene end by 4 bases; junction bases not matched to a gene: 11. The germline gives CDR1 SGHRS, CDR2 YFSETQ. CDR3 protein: CASSLGQGSPVTEAFF. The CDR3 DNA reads TGCGCCAGCAGCCTGGGACAGGGCTCCCCGGTCACTGAAGCTTTCTTT.

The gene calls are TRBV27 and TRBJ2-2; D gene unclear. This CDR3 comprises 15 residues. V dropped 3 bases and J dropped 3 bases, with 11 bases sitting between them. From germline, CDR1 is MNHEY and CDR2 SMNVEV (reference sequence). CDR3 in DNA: TGTGCCAGCAGTTTCTCGGGTTTCGACACCGGGGAGCTGTTTTTT. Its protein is CASSFSGFDTGELFF.

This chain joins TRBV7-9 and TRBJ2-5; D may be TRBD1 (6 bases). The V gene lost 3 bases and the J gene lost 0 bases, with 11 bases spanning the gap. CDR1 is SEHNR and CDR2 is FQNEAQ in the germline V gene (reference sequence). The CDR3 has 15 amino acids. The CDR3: CASSFGTIDQETQYF. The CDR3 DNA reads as TGTGCCAGCAGCTTCGGGACAATTGACCAAGAGACCCAGTACTTC.

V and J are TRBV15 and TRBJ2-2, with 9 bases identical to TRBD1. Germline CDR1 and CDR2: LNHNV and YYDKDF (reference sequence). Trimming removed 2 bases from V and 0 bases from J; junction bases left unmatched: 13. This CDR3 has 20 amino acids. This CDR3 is CATSRLPGQGTGSNTGELFF. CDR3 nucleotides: TGTGCCACCAGCAGACTCCCGGGACAGGGTACGGGTTCGAACACCGGGGAGCTGTTTTTT.

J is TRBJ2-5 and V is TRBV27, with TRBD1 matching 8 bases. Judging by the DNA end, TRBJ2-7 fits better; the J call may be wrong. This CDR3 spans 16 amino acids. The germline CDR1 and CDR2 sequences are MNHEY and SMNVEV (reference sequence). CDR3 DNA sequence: TGTGCCAGCAGTTCCGCTCAGGGGGCGCTAAAAGACGAGCAGTACTTC. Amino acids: CASSSAQGALKDEQYF.

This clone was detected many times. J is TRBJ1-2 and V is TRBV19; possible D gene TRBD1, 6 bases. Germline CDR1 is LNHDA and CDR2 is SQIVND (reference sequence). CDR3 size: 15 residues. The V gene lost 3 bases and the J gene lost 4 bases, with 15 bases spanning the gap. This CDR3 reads CASSMNPAGAYGYTF. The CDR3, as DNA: TGTGCCAGTAGTATGAACCCCGCAGGGGCCTATGGCTACACCTTC.

DNA of the CDR3: TGCAGTGCTAGTCACTCGAGAGGCTACACCTTC. This sequence encodes CSASHSRGYTF. This sequence joins TRBV20-1 and TRBJ1-2, with D unclear. The CDR3 runs 11 residues. Germline CDR1 reads DFQATT; CDR2 reads SNEGSKA (reference sequence). Trimming pared 3 bases from V and 8 bases from J, leaving 10 bases between.

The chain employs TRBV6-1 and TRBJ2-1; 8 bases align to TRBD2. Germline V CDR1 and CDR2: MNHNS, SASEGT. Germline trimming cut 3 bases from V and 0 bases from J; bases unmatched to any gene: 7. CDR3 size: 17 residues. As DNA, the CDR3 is TGTGCCAGCAGTGAGTTTAGCGGGGCCAGCTCCTACAATGAGCAGTTCTTC. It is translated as CASSEFSGASSYNEQFF.

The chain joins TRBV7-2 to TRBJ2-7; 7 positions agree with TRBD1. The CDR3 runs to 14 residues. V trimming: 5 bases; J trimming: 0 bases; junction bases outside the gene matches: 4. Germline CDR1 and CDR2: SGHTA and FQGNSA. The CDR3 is CASSPDRVSYEQYF. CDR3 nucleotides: TGTGCCAGCAGCCCTGACAGGGTCTCCTACGAGCAGTACTTC.

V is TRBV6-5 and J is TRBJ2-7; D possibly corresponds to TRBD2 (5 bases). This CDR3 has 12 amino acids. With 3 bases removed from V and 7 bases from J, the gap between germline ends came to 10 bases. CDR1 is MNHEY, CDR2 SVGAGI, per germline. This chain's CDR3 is CASSYAGGEQYF. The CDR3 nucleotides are TGTGCCAGCAGTTATGCGGGCGGAGAGCAGTACTTC.

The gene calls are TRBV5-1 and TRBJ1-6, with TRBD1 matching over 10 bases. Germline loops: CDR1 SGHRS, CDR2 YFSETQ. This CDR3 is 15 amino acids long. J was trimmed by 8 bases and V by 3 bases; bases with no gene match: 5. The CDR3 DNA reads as TGCGCCAGCAGCTGGACGGACAGGGGGGATTCACCCCTCCACTTT. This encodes CASSWTDRGDSPLHF.

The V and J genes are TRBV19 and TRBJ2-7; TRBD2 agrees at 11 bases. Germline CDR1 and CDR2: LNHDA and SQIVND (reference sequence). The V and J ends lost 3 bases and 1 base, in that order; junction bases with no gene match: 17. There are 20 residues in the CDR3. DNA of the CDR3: TGTGCCAGTAGTATGGGTTTAGCGGGAGGGCCGCGTTCTGCGTCCTACGAGCAGTACTTC. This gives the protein CASSMGLAGGPRSASYEQYF.

CDR3 sequence (DNA): TGTGCCAGCAGCCCGGGGGGACTAGCGGAAGAGACCCAGTACTTC. Its protein is CASSPGGLAEETQYF. The gene calls are TRBV5-4 and TRBJ2-5; 11 bases match TRBD2. V was pared by 4 bases and J by 3 bases, with 5 bases of the junction left unmatched. Germline CDR1 and CDR2: SGHNT and YYREEE (reference sequence). The CDR3 extends over 15 amino acids.